The clone carrying this TCR beta chain is classed as medium-sized. What it binds is unknown. Scientists amplified the TCR beta CDR3 regions from RNA transcripts. Investigators did first-round RT-PCR with HTBI primers, then second-round multiplex PCR. TCRdb processed the multiplex PCR reads anew with MiXCR; each CDR3 protein has one entry. The sample contains 400,000 or so distinct CDR3 sequences, about a sixth of which appear only once. Aged 18 to 65, hyperthyroidism patients had been newly diagnosed, with under 2 months' duration. The source of the sample is a study of Graves' ophthalmopathy and Graves' hyperthyroidism. Study results and limitations: Using a 13-signature model, the authors split ophthalmopathy from stable hyperthyroidism, with 85% to 90% sensitivity and 81.08% specificity.

V trimming: 6 bases; J trimming: 4 bases; junction bases outside the gene matches: 10. CDR3 length: 16 amino acids. Sequencing used peripheral blood. This sequence was found in an adult woman with stable Graves' hyperthyroidism. V is TRBV12-3 or TRBV12-4 and J is TRBJ1-1; 11 bases fit TRBD1. CDR3 sequence (DNA): TGTGCCAGCAGCCTAGGGCCGGGACAGGGGGTCACTGAAGCTTTCTTT. The encoded protein is CASSLGPGQGVTEAFF.